This T cell receptor beta chain is from a study of PD-L1 blockade in urothelial cancer. Germline V gives CDR1 GTSNPN, CDR2 SVGIG (reference sequence). V lost 0 bases, J lost 5 bases, and 14 bases lay in between. The CDR3 contains 15 residues. Sequencing was performed with immunoSEQ multiplex PCR; in TCRdb, only in-frame clones are kept and a portion is missing. The repertoire includes over 45,000 clones, about 86% of them detected once, and less than 3.5% sits in the top ten. V is TRBV30 and J is TRBJ1-5; the D gene is possibly TRBD1 (6 bases). This receptor was taken from a middle-aged man with urothelial cancer. The input for sequencing was PBMCs, taken around atezolizumab (anti-PD-L1) treatment. Written as DNA, the CDR3 is TGTGCCTGGAGTGTACAGGGAGGGTCACATCAGCCCCAGCATTTT. Translated: CAWSVQGGSHQPQHF. Full variable domain (remainder filled in from reference TRBV30 and TRBJ1-5): SQTIHQWPATLVQPVGSPLSLECTVEGTSNPNLYWYRQAAGRGLQLLFYSVGIGQISSEVPQNLSASRPQDRQFILSSKKLLLSDSGFYLCAWSVQGGSHQPQHFGDGTRLSIL.